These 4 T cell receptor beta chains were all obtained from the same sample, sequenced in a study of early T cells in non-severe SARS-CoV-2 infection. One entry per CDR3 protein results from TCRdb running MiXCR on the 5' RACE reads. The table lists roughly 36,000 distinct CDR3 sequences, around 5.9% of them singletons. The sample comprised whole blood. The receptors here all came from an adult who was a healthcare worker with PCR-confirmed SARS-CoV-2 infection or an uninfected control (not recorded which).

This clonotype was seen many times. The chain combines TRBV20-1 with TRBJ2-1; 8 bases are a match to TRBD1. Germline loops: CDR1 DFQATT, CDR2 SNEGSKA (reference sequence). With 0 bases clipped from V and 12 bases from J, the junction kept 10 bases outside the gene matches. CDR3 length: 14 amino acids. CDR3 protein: CSARDETWTGRQFF. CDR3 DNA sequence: TGCAGTGCTAGAGATGAGACGTGGACAGGGCGGCAGTTCTTC.

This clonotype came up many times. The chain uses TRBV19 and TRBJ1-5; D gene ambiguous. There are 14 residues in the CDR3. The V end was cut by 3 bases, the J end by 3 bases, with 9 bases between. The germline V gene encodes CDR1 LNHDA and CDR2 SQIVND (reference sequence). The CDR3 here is CASSIGPINQPQHF. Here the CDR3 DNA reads TGTGCCAGTAGTATTGGGCCGATCAATCAGCCCCAGCATTTT.

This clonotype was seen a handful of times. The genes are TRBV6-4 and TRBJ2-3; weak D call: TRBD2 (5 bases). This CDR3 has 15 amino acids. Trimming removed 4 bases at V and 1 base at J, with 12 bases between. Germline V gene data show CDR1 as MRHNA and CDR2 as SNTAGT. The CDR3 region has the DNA TGTGCCAGCAGTGTCGAGGCACTAGGCACAGATACGCAGTATTTT. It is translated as CASSVEALGTDTQYF.

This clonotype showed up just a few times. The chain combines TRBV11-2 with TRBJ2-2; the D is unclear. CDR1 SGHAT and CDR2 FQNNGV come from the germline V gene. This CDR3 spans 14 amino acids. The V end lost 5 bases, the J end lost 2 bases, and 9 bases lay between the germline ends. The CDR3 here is CASSTDLNTGELFF. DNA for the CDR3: TGTGCCAGCAGCACAGACCTAAACACCGGGGAGCTGTTTTTT.